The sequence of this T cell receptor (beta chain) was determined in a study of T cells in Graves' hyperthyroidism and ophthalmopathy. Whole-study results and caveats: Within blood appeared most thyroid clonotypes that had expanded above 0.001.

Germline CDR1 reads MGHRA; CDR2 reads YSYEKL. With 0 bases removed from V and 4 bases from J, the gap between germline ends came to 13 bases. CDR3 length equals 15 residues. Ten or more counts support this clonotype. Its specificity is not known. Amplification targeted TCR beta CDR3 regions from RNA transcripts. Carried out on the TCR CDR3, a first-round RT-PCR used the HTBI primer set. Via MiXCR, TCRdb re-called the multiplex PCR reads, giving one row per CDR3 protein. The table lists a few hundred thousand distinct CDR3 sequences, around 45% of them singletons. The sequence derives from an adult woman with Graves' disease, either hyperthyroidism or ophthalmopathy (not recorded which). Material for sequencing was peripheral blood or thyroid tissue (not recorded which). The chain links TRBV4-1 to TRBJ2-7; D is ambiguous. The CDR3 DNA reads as TGCGCCAGCAGCCAAGATGAAACAGTGAGTTACGAGCAGTACTTC. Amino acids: CASSQDETVSYEQYF.